Following are 24 T cell receptor beta chains from one sample sequenced in a study of T cell responses to AZD1222 COVID-19 vaccine. Method: immunoSEQ multiplex PCR; TCRdb's copy keeps in-frame clones and lacks some. The sample holds 70,000 to 95,000 clones, more than 90% seen once. Sequenced here: peripheral blood, sampled on day 0 of AZD1222 vaccination. These receptors all stem from an adult in good health.

CDR3 sequence: CASSWTGSTEAFF. The CDR3 coding sequence is TGTGCCAGCAGCTGGACAGGTAGCACTGAAGCTTTCTTT. The chain is built from TRBV7-3 and TRBJ1-1; 7 bases align to TRBD1. V gave up 4 bases and J gave up 4 bases; unmatched junction bases: 3. The CDR3 loop spans 13 amino acids. Germline V gene lookup returns CDR1 SGHTA and CDR2 FQGTGA.

This clone was observed once. This chain uses TRBV20-1 with TRBJ2-5; D is undetermined. The CDR3 length is 12 residues. V was cut by 3 bases and J by 4 bases, with 9 bases left in between. The germline CDR1 and CDR2 sequences are DFQATT and SNEGSKA (reference sequence). CDR3 DNA sequence: TGCAGTGCTAGTGGCGTGCCAGAGACCCAGTACTTC. Amino acids: CSASGVPETQYF.

In this sample, this clone turned up once. V is TRBV3-1 (or the pseudogene TRBV3-2) and J is TRBJ2-3; no clear D gene. CDR3 length: 14 amino acids. V lost 4 bases and J lost 0, with 8 bases in between. Germline values: CDR1 LGHDT, CDR2 YNNKEL (reference sequence). The CDR3 here is CASSLRNSTDTQYF. The CDR3 bases are TGTGCCAGCAGCCTTCGGAATAGCACAGATACGCAGTATTTT.

This clone has a handful of counts. J is TRBJ1-5 and V is TRBV6-1, with a weak D call TRBD1 (5 bases). Between the trimmed V and J ends, which lost 2 bases and 2 bases, there was a span of 13 bases. The germline CDR1 and CDR2 sequences are MNHNS and SASEGT. CDR3 size: 16 residues. The CDR3 bases are TGTGCCAGCAGTGAATTCGGAGGGGAGGGCAATCAGCCCCAGCATTTT. It codes for CASSEFGGEGNQPQHF.

The V and J genes are TRBV15 and TRBJ2-2; 11 bases match TRBD2. Germline loops: CDR1 LNHNV, CDR2 YYDKDF (reference sequence). The CDR3 is 16 amino acids. The junction had 9 bases not matched to a gene; V was cut back by 5 bases and J by 7 bases. The CDR3 sequence: CATSRSGGALGGELFF. The CDR3 coding sequence is TGTGCCACCAGCCGTAGCGGGGGGGCCCTTGGCGGGGAGCTGTTTTTT.

The V and J genes are TRBV27 and TRBJ2-3; D gene unclear. Per the germline V gene, CDR1 is MNHEY and CDR2 is SMNVEV (reference sequence). The CDR3 extends over 14 amino acids. V gave up 0 bases and J gave up 3 bases, with 7 bases separating them. The CDR3 here is CASSLSDSTDTQYF. In DNA, the CDR3 is TGTGCCAGCAGTTTATCAGACTCAACAGATACGCAGTATTTT.

The chain carries TRBV4-1 and TRBJ2-7; 8 nucleotides match TRBD2. The CDR3 runs 16 residues. J was trimmed by 0 bases and V by 1 base; bases with no gene match: 5. The germline gives CDR1 MGHRA, CDR2 YSYEKL. CDR3 amino acids: CASSQGVAGLSYEQYF. CDR3 nucleotide sequence: TGCGCCAGCAGCCAAGGAGTAGCGGGACTCTCCTACGAGCAGTACTTC.

This rearrangement joins TRBV9 to TRBJ1-5; D is unresolved. The CDR3 length is 13 residues. The V gene lost 3 bases and the J gene lost 9 bases, with 13 bases spanning the gap. The germline V gene encodes CDR1 SGDLS and CDR2 YYNGEE. In DNA, the CDR3 is TGTGCCAGCAGCGAGCGGGGTGCTCGGCCCCAGCATTTT. This codes for CASSERGARPQHF.

CDR3 sequence reads: CASSPPGTVGNEQFF. CDR3 sequence (DNA): TGTGCCAGCTCACCACCCGGGACAGTCGGCAATGAGCAGTTCTTC. The chain uses TRBV18 and TRBJ2-1, with TRBD1 identical over 7 bases. The junction had 5 bases not matched to a gene; V was cut back by 0 bases and J by 6 bases. The CDR3 covers 15 residues. Germline CDR1 reads KGHSH; CDR2 reads LQKENI.

The V call is TRBV12-3 or TRBV12-4, the J call TRBJ1-4, with 10 bases identical to TRBD1. The trim removed 8 bases at V and 3 bases at J, leaving 0 bases unmatched. This CDR3 has 13 residues. For the CDR3, the DNA is TGTGCCAGCGGACAGGGGGCTAATGAAAAACTGTTTTTT. Translation: CASGQGANEKLFF.

The chain couples TRBV11-3 to TRBJ2-7, with D hard to call. Deletions cut 2 bases from V and 4 bases from J, with 6 bases between. The CDR3 spans 12 residues. Germline V gene data show CDR1 as SGHNT and CDR2 as YENEEA. CDR3 sequence: CASSLSLYEQYF. The CDR3 bases are TGTGCCAGCAGCTTATCCTTATACGAGCAGTACTTC.

J is TRBJ1-4 and V is TRBV28; possible D gene TRBD1, 6 bases. Trimming took off 4 bases at V and 6 bases at J, with 15 bases between the two ends. Germline CDR1 MDHEN, CDR2 SYDVKM. This CDR3 is 15 amino acids long. CDR3 sequence: CASSYRGEVDEKLFF. DNA of the CDR3: TGTGCCAGCAGTTATAGGGGGGAGGTAGATGAAAAACTGTTTTTT.

This chain uses TRBV10-3 with TRBJ2-7; D is possibly TRBD1 or TRBD2 (5 bases each). Germline lookup yields CDR1 ENHRY and CDR2 SYGVKD. Trimming removed 1 base at V and 0 bases at J, with 10 bases between. The CDR3 is made up of 15 amino acids. CDR3 sequence (DNA): TGTGCCATCAGTGAGTTTGGGGGTTCCTCCTACGAGCAGTACTTC. As protein: CAISEFGGSSYEQYF.

V usage is TRBV10-3 and J usage is TRBJ1-1; the match to TRBD1 covers 8 bases. V shed 7 bases, J shed 1 base, and the junction held 5 bases outside the gene matches. The germline V gene has CDR1 ENHRY and CDR2 SYGVKD. The CDR3 contains 14 residues. CDR3 nucleotides: TGTGCCATCAATTTTGGGACAGGGAACACTGAAGCTTTCTTT. This codes for CAINFGTGNTEAFF.

This rearrangement joins TRBV11-2 to TRBJ1-5; D is ambiguous. The CDR3 totals 14 residues. V lost 1 base and J lost 4, with 8 bases in between. Germline loops: CDR1 SGHAT, CDR2 FQNNGV. CDR3 protein: CASSLVGRNQPQHF. CDR3 sequence (DNA): TGTGCCAGCAGCTTAGTTGGCAGAAATCAGCCCCAGCATTTT.

V usage is TRBV5-5 and J usage is TRBJ2-6, with D possibly called TRBD1 or TRBD2 (7 bases each). This CDR3 spans 16 amino acids. V was shortened by 4 bases and J by 3 bases, with 14 bases between the two germline ends. The germline V gene has CDR1 SGHKS and CDR2 YYEKEE (reference sequence). In DNA form, the CDR3 reads TGTGCCAGCAGCCCAGGGGGGGGCATTGGGGCCAACGTCCTGACTTTC. Amino acid sequence: CASSPGGGIGANVLTF.

The chain is built from TRBV19 and TRBJ1-2; D possibly corresponds to TRBD1 (6 bases). Germline CDR1 and CDR2: LNHDA and SQIVND (reference sequence). The V end lost 5 bases, the J end lost 6 bases, and 13 bases lay between the germline ends. This CDR3 contains 13 residues. CDR3 DNA sequence: TGTGCCAGTAGTTCTCAGGGGCGGAATGGCTACACCTTC. Its translation: CASSSQGRNGYTF.

CDR3 nucleotides: TGTGCCAGCAGTGTAACCAGGGGATTGACTGAAGCTTTCTTT. Protein product: CASSVTRGLTEAFF. V is TRBV27 and J is TRBJ1-1, with D maybe TRBD1 (6 bases). Trimming removed 5 bases from V and 5 bases from J, with 15 bases in between. Germline CDR1 and CDR2: MNHEY and SMNVEV (reference sequence). CDR3 length: 14 residues.

This rearrangement joins TRBV12-3 or TRBV12-4 to TRBJ2-1; D is possibly TRBD1 (6 bases). The CDR3 has 12 residues. V shed 7 bases and J shed 8 bases, with 12 bases lying between them. CDR3 residues: CASIARGYEQFF. The CDR3, as DNA: TGTGCCAGCATCGCCAGGGGATATGAGCAGTTCTTC.

This clone was recorded only once. V is TRBV7-3 and J is TRBJ1-1; perhaps TRBD1 as D (6 bases). Trimming cost V 1 base and J 5 bases, with 14 bases left between them. Germline V CDR1 and CDR2: SGHTA, FQGTGA. This CDR3 spans 15 amino acids. DNA of the CDR3: TGTGCCAGCAGCTTAAATGGGGCAGGGGAGACTGAAGCTTTCTTT. Its translation: CASSLNGAGETEAFF.

In this sample, this clone turned up once. The V gene is TRBV29-1, the J gene TRBJ1-1; D ambiguous. V lost 7 bases to trimming and J lost 1 base, with 13 bases between them. Germline-derived CDR1 and CDR2 are SQVTM and ANQGSEA. CDR3 length: 13 residues. CDR3 DNA: TGCAGCGCCGAATGGACGGGGAACACTGAAGCTTTCTTT. Translation gives CSAEWTGNTEAFF.

V and J are TRBV6-5 and TRBJ1-5; D is unresolved. The CDR3 runs to 12 residues. The germline CDR1 and CDR2 sequences are MNHEY and SVGAGI. V was shortened by 7 bases and J by 5 bases, with 9 bases between the two germline ends. CDR3 sequence reads: CASIPVHQPQHF. CDR3 in DNA: TGTGCCAGCATCCCTGTGCATCAGCCCCAGCATTTT.

The chain links TRBV6-1 to TRBJ2-1, with D unclear. The V gene lost 1 base and the J gene lost 7 bases, with 5 bases spanning the gap. Germline-derived CDR1 and CDR2 are MNHNS and SASEGT. The CDR3 has 12 residues. DNA for the CDR3: TGTGCCAGCAGTGAAGGGGTAAATGAGCAGTTCTTC. The encoded protein is CASSEGVNEQFF.

This clone was observed a handful of times. The chain employs TRBV19 and TRBJ1-1; 8 bases line up with TRBD1. The V and J ends lost 4 bases and 0 bases, in that order; junction bases with no gene match: 19. There are 20 residues in the CDR3. CDR1 and CDR2 from the germline V gene are LNHDA and SQIVND (reference sequence). CDR3 sequence: CASSREGQEQLFYMNTEAFF. CDR3 DNA: TGTGCCAGTAGTAGGGAGGGACAGGAGCAACTATTTTACATGAACACTGAAGCTTTCTTT.